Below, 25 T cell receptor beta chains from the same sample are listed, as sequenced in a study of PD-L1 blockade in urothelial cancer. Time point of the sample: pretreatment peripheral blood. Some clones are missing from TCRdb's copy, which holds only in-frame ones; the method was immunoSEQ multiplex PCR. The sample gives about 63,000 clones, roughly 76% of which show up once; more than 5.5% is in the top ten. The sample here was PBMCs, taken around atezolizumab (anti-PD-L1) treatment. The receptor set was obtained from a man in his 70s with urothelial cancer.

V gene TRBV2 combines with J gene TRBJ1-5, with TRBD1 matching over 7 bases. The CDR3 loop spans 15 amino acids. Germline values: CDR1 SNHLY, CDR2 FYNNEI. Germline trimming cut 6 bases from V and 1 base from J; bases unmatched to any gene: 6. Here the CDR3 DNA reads TGTGCCAGCAGGGTTCAGACAGGGAGCAATCAGCCCCAGCATTTT. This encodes CASRVQTGSNQPQHF.

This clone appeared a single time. The CDR3 DNA follows: TGTGCCACCGGGGGGAGCTCCTACGAGCAGTACTTC. Translation: CATGGSSYEQYF. The chain recombines TRBV18 with TRBJ2-7, with TRBD2 matching over 7 bases. Germline assignment: CDR1 KGHSH and CDR2 LQKENI. With V trimmed by 10 bases and J by 0 bases, 3 bases remained unmatched. The CDR3 sequence is 12 residues long.

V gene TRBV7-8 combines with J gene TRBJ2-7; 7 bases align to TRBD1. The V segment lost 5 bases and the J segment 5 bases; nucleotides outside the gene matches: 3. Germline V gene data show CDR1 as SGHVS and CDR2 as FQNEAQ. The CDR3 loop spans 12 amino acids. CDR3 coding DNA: TGTGCCAGCAGCCAGACAGGGAACGAGCAGTACTTC. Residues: CASSQTGNEQYF. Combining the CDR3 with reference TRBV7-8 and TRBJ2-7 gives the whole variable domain GAGVSQSPRYKVAKRGQDVALRCDPISGHVSLFWYQQALGQGPEFLTYFQNEAQLDKSGLPSDRFFAERPEGSVSTLKIQRTQQEDSAVYLCASSQTGNEQYFGPGTRLTVT.

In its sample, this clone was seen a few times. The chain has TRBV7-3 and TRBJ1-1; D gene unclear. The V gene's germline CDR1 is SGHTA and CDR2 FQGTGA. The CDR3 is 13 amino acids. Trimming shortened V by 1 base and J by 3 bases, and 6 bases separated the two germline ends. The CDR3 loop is CASSLMRDTEAFF. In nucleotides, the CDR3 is TGTGCCAGCAGCTTAATGCGAGACACTGAAGCTTTCTTT.

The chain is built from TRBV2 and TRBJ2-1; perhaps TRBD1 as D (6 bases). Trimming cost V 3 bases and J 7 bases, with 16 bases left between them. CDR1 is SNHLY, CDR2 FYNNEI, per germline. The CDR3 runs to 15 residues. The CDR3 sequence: CASSDQGLGENEQFF. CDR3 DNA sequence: TGTGCCAGCAGTGATCAGGGGCTCGGGGAAAATGAGCAGTTCTTC. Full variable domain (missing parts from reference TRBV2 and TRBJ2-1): EPEVTQTPSHQVTQMGQEVILRCVPISNHLYFYWYRQILGQKVEFLVSFYNNEISEKSEIFDDQFSVERPDGSNFTLKIRSTKLEDSAMYFCASSDQGLGENEQFFGPGTRLTVL.

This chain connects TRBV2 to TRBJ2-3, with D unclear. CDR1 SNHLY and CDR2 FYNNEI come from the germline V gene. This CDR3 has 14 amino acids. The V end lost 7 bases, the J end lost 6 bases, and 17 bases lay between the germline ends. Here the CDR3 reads CASNRDVTRDTQYF. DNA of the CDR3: TGTGCCAGCAACAGAGACGTTACCAGGGATACGCAGTATTTT.

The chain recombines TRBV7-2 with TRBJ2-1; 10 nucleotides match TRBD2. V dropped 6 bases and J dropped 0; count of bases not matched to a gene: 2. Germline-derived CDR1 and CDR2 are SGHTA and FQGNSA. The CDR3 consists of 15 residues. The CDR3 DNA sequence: TGTGCCAGCAGTCCTAGCGGGAGCTCCTACAATGAGCAGTTCTTC. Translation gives CASSPSGSSYNEQFF.

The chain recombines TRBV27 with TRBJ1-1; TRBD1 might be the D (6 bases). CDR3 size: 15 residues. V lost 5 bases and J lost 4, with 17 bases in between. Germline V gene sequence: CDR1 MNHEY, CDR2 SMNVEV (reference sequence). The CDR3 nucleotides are TGTGCCAGCAGTACTACAGGGACACTGAGCACTGAAGCTTTCTTT. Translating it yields CASSTTGTLSTEAFF.

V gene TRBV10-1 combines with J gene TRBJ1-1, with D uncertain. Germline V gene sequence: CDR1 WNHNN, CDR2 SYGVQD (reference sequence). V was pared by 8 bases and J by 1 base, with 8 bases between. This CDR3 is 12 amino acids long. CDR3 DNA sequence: TGCGCCAGCTCATTCGGGAACACTGAAGCTTTCTTT. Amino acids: CASSFGNTEAFF.

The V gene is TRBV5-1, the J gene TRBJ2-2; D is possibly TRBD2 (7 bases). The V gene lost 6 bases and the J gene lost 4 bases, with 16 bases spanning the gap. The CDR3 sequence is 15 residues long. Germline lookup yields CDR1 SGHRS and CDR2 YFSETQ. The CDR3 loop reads CASTPPGGSTGELFF. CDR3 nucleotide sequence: TGCGCCAGCACCCCCCCGGGGGGCAGCACCGGGGAGCTGTTTTTT.

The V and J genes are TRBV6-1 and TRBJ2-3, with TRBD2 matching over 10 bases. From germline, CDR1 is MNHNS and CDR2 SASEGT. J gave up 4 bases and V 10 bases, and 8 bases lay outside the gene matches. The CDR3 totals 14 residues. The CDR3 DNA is TGTGCCACCTCCAGCGGGGGGGCGGCAGATACGCAGTATTTT. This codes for CATSSGGAADTQYF.

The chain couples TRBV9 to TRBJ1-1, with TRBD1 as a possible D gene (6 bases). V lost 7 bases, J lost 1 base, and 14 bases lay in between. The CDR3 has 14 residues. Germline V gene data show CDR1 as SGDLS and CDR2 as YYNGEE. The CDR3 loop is CASAKGTTNTEAFF. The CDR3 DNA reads TGTGCCAGCGCTAAGGGGACAACGAACACTGAAGCTTTCTTT.

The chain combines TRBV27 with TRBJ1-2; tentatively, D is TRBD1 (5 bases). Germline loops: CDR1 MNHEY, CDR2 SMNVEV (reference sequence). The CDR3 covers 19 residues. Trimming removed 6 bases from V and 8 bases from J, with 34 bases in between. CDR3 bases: TGTGCCAGCAGCTCGGTCAATTTGTTCACAGGAATATCTCAAGTAGGCTACACCTTC. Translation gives CASSSVNLFTGISQVGYTF.

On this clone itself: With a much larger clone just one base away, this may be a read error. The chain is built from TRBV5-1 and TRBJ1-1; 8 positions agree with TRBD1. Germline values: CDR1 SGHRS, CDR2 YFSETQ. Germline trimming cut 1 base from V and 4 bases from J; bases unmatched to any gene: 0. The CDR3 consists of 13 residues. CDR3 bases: TGCGCCAGCAGCTTGACAGGGGGCACTGAAGCTTTCTTT. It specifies CASSLTGGTEAFF.

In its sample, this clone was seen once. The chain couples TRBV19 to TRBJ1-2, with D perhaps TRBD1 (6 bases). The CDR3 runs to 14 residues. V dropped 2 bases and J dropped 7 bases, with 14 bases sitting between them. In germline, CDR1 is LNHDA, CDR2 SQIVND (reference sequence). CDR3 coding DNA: TGTGCCAGTAGTATAAGCCAGGGGTCATCTGGCTACACCTTC. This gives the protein CASSISQGSSGYTF.

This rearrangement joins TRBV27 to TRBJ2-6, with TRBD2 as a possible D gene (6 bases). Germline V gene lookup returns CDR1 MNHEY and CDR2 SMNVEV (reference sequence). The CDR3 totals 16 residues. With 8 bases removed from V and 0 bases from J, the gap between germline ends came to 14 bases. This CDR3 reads CASRGGVNSGANVLTF. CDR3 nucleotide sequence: TGTGCCAGCCGCGGAGGGGTGAACTCTGGGGCCAACGTCCTGACTTTC.

This chain's CDR3 is CASGLVSVTDTQYF. CDR3 nucleotides: TGTGCTAGTGGTTTGGTGTCGGTCACAGATACGCAGTATTTT. V and J are TRBV12-5 and TRBJ2-3, with no clear D. V shed 0 bases and J shed 2 bases, with 6 bases lying between them. CDR3 length: 14 amino acids. The V gene's germline CDR1 is LGHNT and CDR2 FRNRAP.

CDR3 region: CASSQRDTDTQYF. The DNA for the CDR3 is TGCGCCAGCAGCCAAAGAGACACAGATACGCAGTATTTT. The V call is TRBV4-3, the J call TRBJ2-3; D is unresolved. The V end was cut by 2 bases, the J end by 2 bases, with 5 bases between. Germline V gives CDR1 LGHNA, CDR2 YSLEER. The CDR3 length is 13 residues.

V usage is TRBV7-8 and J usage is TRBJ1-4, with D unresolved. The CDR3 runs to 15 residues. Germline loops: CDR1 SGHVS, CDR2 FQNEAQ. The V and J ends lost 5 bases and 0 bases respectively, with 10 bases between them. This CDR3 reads CASSPEPATNEKLFF. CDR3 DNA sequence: TGTGCCAGCAGCCCCGAGCCTGCAACTAATGAAAAACTGTTTTTT.

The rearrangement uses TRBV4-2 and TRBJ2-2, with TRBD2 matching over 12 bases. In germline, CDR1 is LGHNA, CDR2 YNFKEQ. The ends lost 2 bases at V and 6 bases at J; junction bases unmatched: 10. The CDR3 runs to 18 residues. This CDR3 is CASSQYLAGGPKPGELFF. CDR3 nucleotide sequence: TGTGCCAGCAGCCAATACCTAGCGGGAGGGCCCAAACCCGGGGAGCTGTTTTTT.

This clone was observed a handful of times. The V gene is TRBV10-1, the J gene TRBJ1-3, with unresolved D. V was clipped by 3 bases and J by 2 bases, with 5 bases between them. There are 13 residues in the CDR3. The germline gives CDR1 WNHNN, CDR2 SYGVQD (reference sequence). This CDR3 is CASSEQTGNTIYF. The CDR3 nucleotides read TGCGCCAGCAGTGAACAGACTGGAAACACCATATATTTT.

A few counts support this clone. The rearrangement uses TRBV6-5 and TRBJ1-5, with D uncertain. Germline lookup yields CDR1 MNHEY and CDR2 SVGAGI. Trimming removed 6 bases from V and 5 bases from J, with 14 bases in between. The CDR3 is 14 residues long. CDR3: CASRPNGRYQPQHF. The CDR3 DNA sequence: TGTGCCAGCAGGCCCAACGGCAGGTATCAGCCCCAGCATTTT.

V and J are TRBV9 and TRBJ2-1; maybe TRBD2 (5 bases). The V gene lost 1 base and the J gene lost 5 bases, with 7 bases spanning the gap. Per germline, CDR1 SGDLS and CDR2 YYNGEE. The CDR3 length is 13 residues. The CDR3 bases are TGTGCCAGCAGCGTATCACTAGACAATGAGCAGTTCTTC. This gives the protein CASSVSLDNEQFF.

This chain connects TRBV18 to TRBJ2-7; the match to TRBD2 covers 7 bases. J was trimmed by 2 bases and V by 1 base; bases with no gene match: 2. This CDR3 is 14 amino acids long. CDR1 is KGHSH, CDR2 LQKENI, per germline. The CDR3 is CASSPRRETYEQYF. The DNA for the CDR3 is TGTGCCAGCTCACCACGGCGGGAGACCTACGAGCAGTACTTC.

The CDR3 DNA sequence: TGCGCCAGCAGCTTACACAGGGGTAACGGTGAGCAGTTCTTC. This codes for CASSLHRGNGEQFF. V usage is TRBV5-1 and J usage is TRBJ2-1; 7 bases are shared with TRBD1. Germline assignment: CDR1 SGHRS and CDR2 YFSETQ. CDR3 size: 14 residues. The V and J ends lost 2 bases and 9 bases, in that order; junction bases with no gene match: 8. The full variable domain, in which reference TRBV5-1 and TRBJ2-1 provide the parts outside the CDR3, is KAGVTQTPRYLIKTRGQQVTLSCSPISGHRSVSWYQQTPGQGLQFLFEYFSETQRNKGNFPGRFSGRQFSNSRSEMNVSTLELGDSALYLCASSLHRGNGEQFFGPGTRLTVL.